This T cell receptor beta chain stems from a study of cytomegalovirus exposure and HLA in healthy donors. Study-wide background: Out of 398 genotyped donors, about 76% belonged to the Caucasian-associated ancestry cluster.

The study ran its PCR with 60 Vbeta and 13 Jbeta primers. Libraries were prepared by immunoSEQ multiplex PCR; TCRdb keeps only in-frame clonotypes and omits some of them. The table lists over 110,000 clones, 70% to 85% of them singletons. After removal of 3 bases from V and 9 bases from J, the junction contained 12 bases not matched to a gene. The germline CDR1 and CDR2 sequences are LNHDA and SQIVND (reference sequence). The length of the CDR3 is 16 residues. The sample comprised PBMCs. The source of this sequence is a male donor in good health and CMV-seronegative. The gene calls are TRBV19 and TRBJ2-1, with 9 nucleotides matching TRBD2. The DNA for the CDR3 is TGTGCCAGTAGTATCCCCGAGGGGGCGGGAGGGTTTGAGCAGTTCTTC. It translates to CASSIPEGAGGFEQFF.